Described below is a single TCR beta chain sequence and its context. Trimming cost V 1 base and J 3 bases, with 10 bases left between them. CDR3 length: 14 residues. Looked up from germline, CDR1 is SGHVS and CDR2 is FNYEAQ. At a deep level, the assay was run. This table comes from immunoSEQ multiplex PCR, and its TCRdb copy is limited to in-frame clones, with some not included. The data contain around 2.3 million clones, approximately 96% of them seen just once; the ten biggest clones take up 0.1% to 0.15%. This specimen comes from a study of shared clonotypes between healthy human individuals. Sequencing was done on a sample of naive CD4+ T cells sorted from blood. Subset denoted: CD45RA+ positively selected. The origin of this receptor is a young man in good health. This chain uses TRBV7-6 with TRBJ2-7; D might be TRBD1 (5 bases). The CDR3 sequence is CASSLGNQGYEQYF. The CDR3, as DNA: TGTGCCAGCAGCTTAGGGAACCAGGGCTACGAGCAGTACTTC.